This T cell receptor (beta chain) emerged from a study of blood T cells in healthy people across ages. A sample-barcoded 5' primer and a J-beta primer mix were used in a second PCR of roughly 7 to 11 cycles. Each cDNA molecule was tagged by a template-switch adaptor with 12 random nucleotides. CDR3-containing paired-end reads numbered at least 2.5 million in each sample. MiXCR was run by TCRdb on the 5' RACE reads, yielding one entry per CDR3 protein. The sample yields under 2 million distinct CDR3 sequences, 30% to 40% seen once. In regard to this clonotype: Antigen unknown.

Germline-derived CDR1 and CDR2 are MGHRA and YSYEKL. The V segment lost 5 bases and the J segment 2 bases; nucleotides outside the gene matches: 11. The CDR3 extends over 16 amino acids. Findings and caveats of the study: More naive CD4+ cells and higher diversity were found in long-lived than in aged donors.

Donor samples were obtained from healthy Caucasian individuals from Russia, aged 6 to 90. The sample consisted of blood. The chain is built from TRBV4-1 and TRBJ1-1; 7 bases agree with TRBD1. This clonotype originated in a woman aged 25 to 39 in good health. CDR3 region: CASSLRRTGENTEAFF. CDR3 nucleotides: TGCGCCAGCAGCTTACGAAGGACAGGCGAAAACACTGAAGCTTTCTTT.